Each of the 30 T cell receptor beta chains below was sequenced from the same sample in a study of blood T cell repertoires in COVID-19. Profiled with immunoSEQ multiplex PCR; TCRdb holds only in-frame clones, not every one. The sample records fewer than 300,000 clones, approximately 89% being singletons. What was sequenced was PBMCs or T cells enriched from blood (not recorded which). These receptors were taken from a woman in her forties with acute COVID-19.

CDR3 bases: TGTGCCAGCTCCATCCCCGGTAGTGAGCAGTTCTTC. Its translation is CASSIPGSEQFF. V usage is TRBV28 and J usage is TRBJ2-1; D gene unclear. V shed 8 bases and J shed 9 bases, with 14 bases lying between them. This CDR3 is built from 12 residues. Germline assignment: CDR1 MDHEN and CDR2 SYDVKM.

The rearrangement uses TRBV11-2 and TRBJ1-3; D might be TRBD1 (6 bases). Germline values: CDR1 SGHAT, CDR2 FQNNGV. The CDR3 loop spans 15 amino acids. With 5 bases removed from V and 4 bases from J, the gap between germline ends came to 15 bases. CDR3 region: CASSKYRVSGNTIYF. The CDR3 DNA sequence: TGTGCCAGCAGCAAGTACAGGGTTTCCGGAAACACCATATATTTT.

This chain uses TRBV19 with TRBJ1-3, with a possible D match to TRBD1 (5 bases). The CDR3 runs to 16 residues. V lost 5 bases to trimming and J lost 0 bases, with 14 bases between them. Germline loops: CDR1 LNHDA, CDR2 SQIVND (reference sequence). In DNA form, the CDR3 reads TGTGCCAGTAGTTCTGACAGATACAACTCTGGAAACACCATATATTTT. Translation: CASSSDRYNSGNTIYF.

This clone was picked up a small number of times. The CDR3 loop is CASSLEVPGKTLHF. CDR3 DNA sequence: TGTGCCAGCAGCTTAGAGGTCCCGGGAAAGACCCTCCACTTT. V is TRBV7-9 and J is TRBJ1-6, with D unresolved. The CDR3 is made up of 14 amino acids. Between the trimmed V and J ends, which lost 1 base and 14 bases, there was a span of 15 bases. Germline assignment: CDR1 SEHNR and CDR2 FQNEAQ (reference sequence).

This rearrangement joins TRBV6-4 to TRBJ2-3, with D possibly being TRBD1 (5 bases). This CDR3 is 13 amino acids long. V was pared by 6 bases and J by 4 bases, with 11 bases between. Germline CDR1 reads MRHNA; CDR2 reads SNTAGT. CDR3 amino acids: CASSEEGADTQYF. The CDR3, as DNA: TGTGCCAGCAGCGAAGAAGGGGCAGATACGCAGTATTTT.

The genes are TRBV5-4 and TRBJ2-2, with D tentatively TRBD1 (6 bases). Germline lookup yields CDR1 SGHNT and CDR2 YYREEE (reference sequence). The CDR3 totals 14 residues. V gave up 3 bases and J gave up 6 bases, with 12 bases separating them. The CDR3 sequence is CASSYGQLAGELFF. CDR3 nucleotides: TGTGCCAGCAGCTACGGACAGTTGGCCGGGGAGCTGTTTTTT.

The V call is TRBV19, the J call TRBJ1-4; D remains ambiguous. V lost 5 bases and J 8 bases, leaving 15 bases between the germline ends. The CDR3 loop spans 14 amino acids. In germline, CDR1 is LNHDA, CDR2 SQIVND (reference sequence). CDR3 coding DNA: TGTGCCAGTAGTTACCTGAGGAACGGAGAAAAACTGTTTTTT. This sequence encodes CASSYLRNGEKLFF.

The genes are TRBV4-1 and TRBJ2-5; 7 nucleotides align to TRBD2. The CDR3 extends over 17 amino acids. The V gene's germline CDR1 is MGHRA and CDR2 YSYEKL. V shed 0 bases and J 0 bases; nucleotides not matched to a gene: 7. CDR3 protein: CASSQDQYTSDQETQYF. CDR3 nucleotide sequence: TGCGCCAGCAGCCAAGATCAGTATACTAGCGACCAAGAGACCCAGTACTTC.

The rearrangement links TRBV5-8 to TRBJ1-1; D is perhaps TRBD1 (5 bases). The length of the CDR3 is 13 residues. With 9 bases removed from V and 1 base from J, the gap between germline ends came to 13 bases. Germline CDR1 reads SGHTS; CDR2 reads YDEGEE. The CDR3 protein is CATTGHPNTEAFF. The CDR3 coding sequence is TGTGCCACCACCGGACACCCGAACACTGAAGCTTTCTTT.

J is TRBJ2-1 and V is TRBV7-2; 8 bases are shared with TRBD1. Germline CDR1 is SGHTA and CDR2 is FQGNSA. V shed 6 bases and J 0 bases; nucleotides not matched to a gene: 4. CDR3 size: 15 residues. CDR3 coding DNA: TGTGCCAGCAGTCTACAGGGGGGCTCCTACAATGAGCAGTTCTTC. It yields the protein CASSLQGGSYNEQFF.

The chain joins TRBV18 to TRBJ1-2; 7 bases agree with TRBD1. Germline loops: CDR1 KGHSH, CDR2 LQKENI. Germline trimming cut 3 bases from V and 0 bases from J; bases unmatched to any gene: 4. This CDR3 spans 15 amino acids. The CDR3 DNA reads TGTGCCAGCTCACCCGGACAGGTAGCTAACTATGGCTACACCTTC. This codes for CASSPGQVANYGYTF.

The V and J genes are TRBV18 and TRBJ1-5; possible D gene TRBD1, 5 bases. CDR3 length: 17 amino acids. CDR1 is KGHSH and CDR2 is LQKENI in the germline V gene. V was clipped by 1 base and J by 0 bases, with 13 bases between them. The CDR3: CASSPRPGGDSNQPQHF. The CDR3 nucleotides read TGTGCCAGCTCACCACGTCCAGGAGGGGATAGCAATCAGCCCCAGCATTTT.

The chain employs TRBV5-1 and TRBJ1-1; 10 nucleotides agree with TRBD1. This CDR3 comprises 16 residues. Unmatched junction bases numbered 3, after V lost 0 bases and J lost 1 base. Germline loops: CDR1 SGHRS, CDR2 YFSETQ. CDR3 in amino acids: CASSLARTGGNTEAFF. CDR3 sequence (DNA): TGCGCCAGCAGCTTGGCGAGGACAGGGGGGAACACTGAAGCTTTCTTT.

CDR3 nucleotide sequence: TGTGCCAGCAGTTTTGGACAGGGGGAAAGGGCACCCCTCCACTTT. Translation: CASSFGQGERAPLHF. This sequence joins TRBV28 and TRBJ1-6, with TRBD1 matching over 10 bases. Germline-derived CDR1 and CDR2 are MDHEN and SYDVKM. CDR3 length: 15 amino acids. J lost 11 bases, V lost 3 bases, and 7 bases had no gene match.

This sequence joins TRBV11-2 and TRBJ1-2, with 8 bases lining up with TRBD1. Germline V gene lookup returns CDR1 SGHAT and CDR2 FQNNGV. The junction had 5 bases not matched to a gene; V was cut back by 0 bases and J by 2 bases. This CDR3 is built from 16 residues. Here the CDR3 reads CASSLDPQGANYGYTF. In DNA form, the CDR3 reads TGTGCCAGCAGCTTAGATCCGCAGGGGGCCAACTATGGCTACACCTTC.

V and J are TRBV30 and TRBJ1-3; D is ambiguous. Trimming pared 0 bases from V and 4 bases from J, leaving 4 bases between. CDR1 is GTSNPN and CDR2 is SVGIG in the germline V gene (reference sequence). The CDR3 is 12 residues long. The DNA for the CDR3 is TGTGCCTGGAGTGTGAGGGGAAACACCATATATTTT. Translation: CAWSVRGNTIYF.

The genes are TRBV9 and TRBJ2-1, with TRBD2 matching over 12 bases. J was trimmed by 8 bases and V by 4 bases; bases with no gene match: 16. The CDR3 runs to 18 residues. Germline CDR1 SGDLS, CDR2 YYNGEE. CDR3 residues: CASSLRPRLAGAGDEQFF. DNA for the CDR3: TGTGCCAGCAGCCTCCGCCCCCGACTAGCGGGAGCAGGCGATGAGCAGTTCTTC.

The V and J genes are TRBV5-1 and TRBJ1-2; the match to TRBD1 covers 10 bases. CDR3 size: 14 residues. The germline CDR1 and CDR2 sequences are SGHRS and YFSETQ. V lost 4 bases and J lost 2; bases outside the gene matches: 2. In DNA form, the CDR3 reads TGCGCCAGCAGCGGGGGACAGGGGAACTATGGCTACACCTTC. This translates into CASSGGQGNYGYTF.

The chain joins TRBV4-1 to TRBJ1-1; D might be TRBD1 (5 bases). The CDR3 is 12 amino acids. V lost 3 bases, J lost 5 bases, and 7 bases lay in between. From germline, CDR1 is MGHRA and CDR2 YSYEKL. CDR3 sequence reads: CASSQAGTEAFF. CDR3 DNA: TGCGCCAGCAGCCAGGCAGGGACTGAAGCTTTCTTT.

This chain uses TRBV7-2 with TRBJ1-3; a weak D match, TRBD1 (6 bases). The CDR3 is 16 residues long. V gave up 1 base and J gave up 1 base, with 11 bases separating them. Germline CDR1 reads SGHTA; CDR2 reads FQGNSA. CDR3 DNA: TGTGCCAGCAGCTTAGTTGGTGGGACATCTGGAAACACCATATATTTT. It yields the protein CASSLVGGTSGNTIYF. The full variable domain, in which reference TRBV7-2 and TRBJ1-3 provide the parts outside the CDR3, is GAGVSQSPSNKVTEKGKDVELRCDPISGHTALYWYRQSLGQGLEFLIYFQGNSAPDKSGLPSDRFSAERTGGSVSTLTIQRTQQEDSAVYLCASSLVGGTSGNTIYFGEGSWLTVV.

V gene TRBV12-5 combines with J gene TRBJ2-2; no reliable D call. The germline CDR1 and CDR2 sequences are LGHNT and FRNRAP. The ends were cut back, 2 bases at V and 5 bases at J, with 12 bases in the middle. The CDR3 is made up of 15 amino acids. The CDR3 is CASGLKLGETGELFF. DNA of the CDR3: TGTGCTAGTGGTTTGAAGCTAGGAGAGACCGGGGAGCTGTTTTTT.

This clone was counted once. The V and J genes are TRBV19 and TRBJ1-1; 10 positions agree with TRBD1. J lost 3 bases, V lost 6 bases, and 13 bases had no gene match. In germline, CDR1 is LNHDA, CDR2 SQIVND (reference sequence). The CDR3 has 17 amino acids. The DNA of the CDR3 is TGTGCCAGTAGCCCGGGACAGGGGAGATTCTTGTACACTGAAGCTTTCTTT. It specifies CASSPGQGRFLYTEAFF.

The CDR3 DNA is TGTGCCAGCAGCTCCCAGGGCGGGGGCACTGAAGCTTTCTTT. It yields the protein CASSSQGGGTEAFF. The rearrangement joins TRBV7-9 to TRBJ1-1; a weak D match, TRBD1 (5 bases). Trimming took off 4 bases at V and 4 bases at J, with 13 bases between the two ends. Germline V CDR1 and CDR2: SEHNR, FQNEAQ (reference sequence). This CDR3 has 14 amino acids.

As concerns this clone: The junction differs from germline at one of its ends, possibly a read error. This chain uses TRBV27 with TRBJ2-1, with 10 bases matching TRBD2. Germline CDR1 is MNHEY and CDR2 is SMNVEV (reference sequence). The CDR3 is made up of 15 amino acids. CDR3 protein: CASSLGLADYSEQFF. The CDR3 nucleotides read TGTGCCAGCAGCCTCGGACTAGCGGACTACAGTGAGCAGTTCTTC.

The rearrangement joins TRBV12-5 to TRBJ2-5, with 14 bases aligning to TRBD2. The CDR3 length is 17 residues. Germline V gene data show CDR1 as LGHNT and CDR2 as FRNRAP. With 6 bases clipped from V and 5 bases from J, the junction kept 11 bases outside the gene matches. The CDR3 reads CASGAGLAGGSEETQYF. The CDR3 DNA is TGTGCTAGTGGAGCCGGACTAGCGGGAGGTTCTGAGGAGACCCAGTACTTC. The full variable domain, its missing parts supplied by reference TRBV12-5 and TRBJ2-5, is DARVTQTPRHKVTEMGQEVTMRCQPILGHNTVFWYRQTMMQGLELLAYFRNRAPLDDSGMPKDRFSAEMPDATLATLKIQPSEPRDSAVYFCASGAGLAGGSEETQYFGPGTRLLVL.

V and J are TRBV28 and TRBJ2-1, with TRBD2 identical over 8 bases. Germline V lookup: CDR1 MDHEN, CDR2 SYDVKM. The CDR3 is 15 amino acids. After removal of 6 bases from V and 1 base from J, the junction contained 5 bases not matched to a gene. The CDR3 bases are TGTGCCAGCAGATCTAGCGGGCGATCCTACAATGAGCAGTTCTTC. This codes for CASRSSGRSYNEQFF.

In DNA form, the CDR3 reads TGCGCCAGCAGCCTTGGCGACACCACAGATACGCAGTATTTT. It encodes CASSLGDTTDTQYF. The chain joins TRBV4-1 to TRBJ2-3, with D hard to call. There are 14 residues in the CDR3. The V and J ends lost 4 bases and 2 bases respectively, with 10 bases between them. The germline gives CDR1 MGHRA, CDR2 YSYEKL.

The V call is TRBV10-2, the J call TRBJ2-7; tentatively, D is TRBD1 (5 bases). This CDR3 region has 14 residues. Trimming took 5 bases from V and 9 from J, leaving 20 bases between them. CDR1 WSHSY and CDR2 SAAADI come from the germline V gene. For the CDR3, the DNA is TGCGCCAGCAGTCAGGGCATCCCGCGACTCGGGCAGTACTTC. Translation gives CASSQGIPRLGQYF.

The CDR3 DNA reads TGTGCCTCCCAGGTCGGGAACAATGAGCAGTTCTTC. It specifies CASQVGNNEQFF. The chain has TRBV11-2 and TRBJ2-1; D is perhaps TRBD2 (5 bases). Trimming shortened V by 11 bases and J by 5 bases, and 13 bases separated the two germline ends. The V gene's germline CDR1 is SGHAT and CDR2 FQNNGV. This CDR3 is 12 amino acids long.

The CDR3 protein is CASSLELSINEQFF. CDR3 bases: TGTGCCAGCAGTTTGGAGTTGTCGATCAATGAGCAGTTCTTC. The rearrangement links TRBV28 to TRBJ2-1; D gene unclear. The CDR3 loop spans 14 amino acids. The ends were cut back, 3 bases at V and 6 bases at J, with 12 bases in the middle. From germline, CDR1 is MDHEN and CDR2 SYDVKM.